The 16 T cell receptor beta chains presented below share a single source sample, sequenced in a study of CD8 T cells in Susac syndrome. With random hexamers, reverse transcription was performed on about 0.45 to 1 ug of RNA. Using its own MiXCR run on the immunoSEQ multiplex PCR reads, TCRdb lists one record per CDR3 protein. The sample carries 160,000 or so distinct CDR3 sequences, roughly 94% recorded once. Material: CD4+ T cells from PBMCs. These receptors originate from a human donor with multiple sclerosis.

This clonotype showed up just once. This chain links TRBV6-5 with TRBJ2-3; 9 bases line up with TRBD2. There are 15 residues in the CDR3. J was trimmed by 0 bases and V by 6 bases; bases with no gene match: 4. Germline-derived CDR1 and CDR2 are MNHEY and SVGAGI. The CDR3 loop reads CASSPSGVSTDTQYF. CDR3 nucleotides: TGTGCCAGCAGCCCTAGCGGGGTTAGCACAGATACGCAGTATTTT.

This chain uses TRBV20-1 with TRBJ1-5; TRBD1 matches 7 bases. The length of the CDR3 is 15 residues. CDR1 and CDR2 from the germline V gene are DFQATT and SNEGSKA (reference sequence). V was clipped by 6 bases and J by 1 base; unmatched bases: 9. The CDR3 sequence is CSAHVEGASNQPQHF. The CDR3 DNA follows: TGCAGTGCCCACGTAGAGGGGGCAAGCAATCAGCCCCAGCATTTT.

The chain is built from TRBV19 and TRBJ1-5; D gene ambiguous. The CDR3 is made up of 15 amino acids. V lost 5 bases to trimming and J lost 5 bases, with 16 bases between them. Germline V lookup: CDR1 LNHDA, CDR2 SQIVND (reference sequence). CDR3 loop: CASSSSGVRDQPQHF. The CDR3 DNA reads TGTGCCAGTAGTTCGTCAGGAGTTCGGGATCAGCCCCAGCATTTT.

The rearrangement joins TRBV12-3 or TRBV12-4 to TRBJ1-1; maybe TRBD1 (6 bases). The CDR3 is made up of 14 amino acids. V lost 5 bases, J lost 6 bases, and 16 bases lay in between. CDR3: CASSPYRDGPEAFF. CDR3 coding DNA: TGTGCCAGCAGTCCCTACAGGGACGGCCCTGAAGCTTTCTTT.

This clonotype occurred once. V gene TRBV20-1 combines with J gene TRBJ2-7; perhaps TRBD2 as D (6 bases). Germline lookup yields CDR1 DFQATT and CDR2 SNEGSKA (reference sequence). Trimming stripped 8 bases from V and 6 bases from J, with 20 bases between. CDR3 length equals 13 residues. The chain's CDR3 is CSLPGVPTREQYF. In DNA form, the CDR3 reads TGCAGTTTACCGGGGGTACCTACCCGCGAGCAGTACTTC.

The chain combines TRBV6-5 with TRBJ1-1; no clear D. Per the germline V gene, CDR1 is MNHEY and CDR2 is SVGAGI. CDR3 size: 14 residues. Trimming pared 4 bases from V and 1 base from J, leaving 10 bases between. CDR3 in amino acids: CASSSHMGNTEAFF. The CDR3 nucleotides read TGTGCCAGCAGTTCGCACATGGGGAACACTGAAGCTTTCTTT.

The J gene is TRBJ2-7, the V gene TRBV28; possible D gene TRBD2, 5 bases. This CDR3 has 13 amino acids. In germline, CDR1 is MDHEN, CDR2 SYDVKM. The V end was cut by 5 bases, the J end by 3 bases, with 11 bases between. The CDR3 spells CASSAFGIYEQYF. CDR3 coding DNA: TGTGCCAGCAGTGCCTTCGGGATCTACGAGCAGTACTTC. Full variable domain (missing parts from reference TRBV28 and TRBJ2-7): DVKVTQSSRYLVKRTGEKVFLECVQDMDHENMFWYRQDPGLGLRLIYFSYDVKMKEKGDIPEGYSVSREKKERFSLILESASTNQTSMYLCASSAFGIYEQYFGPGTRLTVT.

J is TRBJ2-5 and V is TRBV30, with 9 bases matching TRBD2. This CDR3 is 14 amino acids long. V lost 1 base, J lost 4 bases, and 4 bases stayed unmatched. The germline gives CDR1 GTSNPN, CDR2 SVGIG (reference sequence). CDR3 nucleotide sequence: TGTGCCTGGAGTGCAGGACTAGCGTCAGAGACCCAGTACTTC. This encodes CAWSAGLASETQYF.

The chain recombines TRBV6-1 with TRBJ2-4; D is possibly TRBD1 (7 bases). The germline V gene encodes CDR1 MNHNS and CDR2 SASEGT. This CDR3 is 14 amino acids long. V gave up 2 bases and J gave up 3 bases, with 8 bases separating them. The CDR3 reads CASSEQGGKNIQYF. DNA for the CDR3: TGTGCCAGCAGTGAACAGGGGGGCAAAAACATTCAGTACTTC.

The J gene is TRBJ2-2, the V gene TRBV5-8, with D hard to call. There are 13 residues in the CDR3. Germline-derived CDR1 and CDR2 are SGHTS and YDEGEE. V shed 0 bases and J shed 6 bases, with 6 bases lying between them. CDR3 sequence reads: CASSLGFAGELFF. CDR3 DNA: TGTGCCAGCAGCTTGGGATTTGCCGGGGAGCTGTTTTTT.

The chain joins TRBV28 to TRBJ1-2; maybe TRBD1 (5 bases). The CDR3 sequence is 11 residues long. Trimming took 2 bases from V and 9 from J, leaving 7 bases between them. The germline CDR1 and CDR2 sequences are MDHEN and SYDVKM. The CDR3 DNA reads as TGTGCCAGCAGTTTACCAGGGAGCTACACCTTC. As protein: CASSLPGSYTF.

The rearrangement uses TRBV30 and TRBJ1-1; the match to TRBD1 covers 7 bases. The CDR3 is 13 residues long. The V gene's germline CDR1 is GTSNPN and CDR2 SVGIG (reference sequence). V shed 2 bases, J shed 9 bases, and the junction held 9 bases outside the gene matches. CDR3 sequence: CAWSLKDRAKAFF. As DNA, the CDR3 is TGTGCCTGGAGTTTAAAAGACAGGGCGAAAGCTTTCTTT.

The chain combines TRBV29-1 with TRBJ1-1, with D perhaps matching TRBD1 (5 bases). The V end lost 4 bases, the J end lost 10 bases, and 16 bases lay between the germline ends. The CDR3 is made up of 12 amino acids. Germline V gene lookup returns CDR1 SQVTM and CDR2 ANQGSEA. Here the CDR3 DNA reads TGCAGCGTTGCGAGACAGACCCCCGTAGCTTTCTTT. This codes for CSVARQTPVAFF. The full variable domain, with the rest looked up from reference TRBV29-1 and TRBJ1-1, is SAVISQKPSRDICQRGTSLTIQCQVDSQVTMMFWYRQQPGQSLTLIATANQGSEATYESGFVIDKFPISRPNLTFSTLTVSNMSPEDSSIYLCSVARQTPVAFFGQGTRLTVV.

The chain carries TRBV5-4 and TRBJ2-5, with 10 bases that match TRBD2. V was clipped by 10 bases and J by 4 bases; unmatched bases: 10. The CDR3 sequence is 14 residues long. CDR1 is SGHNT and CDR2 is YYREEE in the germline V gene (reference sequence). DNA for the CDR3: TGTGCCGTACTTAGCGGGAGGTCCCCAGAGACCCAGTACTTC. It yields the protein CAVLSGRSPETQYF. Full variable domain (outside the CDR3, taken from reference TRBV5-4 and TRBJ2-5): ETGVTQSPTHLIKTRGQQVTLRCSSQSGHNTVSWYQQALGQGPQFIFQYYREEENGRGNFPPRFSGLQFPNYSSELNVNALELDDSALYLCAVLSGRSPETQYFGPGTRLLVL.

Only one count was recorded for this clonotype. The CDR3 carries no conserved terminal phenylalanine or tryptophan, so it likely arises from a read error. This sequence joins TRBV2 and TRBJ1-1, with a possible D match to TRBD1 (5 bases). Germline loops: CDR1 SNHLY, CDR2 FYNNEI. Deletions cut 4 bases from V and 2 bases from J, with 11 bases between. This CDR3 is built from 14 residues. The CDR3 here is CASSALTGNTEAFC. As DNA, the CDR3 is TGTGCCAGCAGTGCTCTTACAGGTAACACTGAAGCTTTCTGT.

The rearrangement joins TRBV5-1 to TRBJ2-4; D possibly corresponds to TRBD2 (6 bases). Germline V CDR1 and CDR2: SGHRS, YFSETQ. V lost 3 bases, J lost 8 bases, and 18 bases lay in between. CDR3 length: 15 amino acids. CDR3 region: CASSSRGGASYIQYF. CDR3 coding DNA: TGCGCCAGCAGCTCACGCGGAGGGGCTTCGTACATTCAGTACTTC.